This T cell receptor beta chain is from a study of human T cells and chemical hapten exposure (dated by TCRdb to 2020 to 2023). About the study as a whole: For sensitization, 2% DPC in acetone was applied to a 2 cm by 2 cm area of upper inner arm skin. Weekly therapeutic DPC doses were additionally applied to the scalp of patients throughout the roughly 23-week study period. Patch testing was done on the upper back using Finn chambers containing 0.01% DPC, and results were scored after 6 days according to International Contact Dermatitis Research Group standards. Alopecia areata with under or over 50% scalp involvement, alopecia totalis and alopecia universalis were represented in the patient cohort, which was mostly female. Libraries were pooled for sequencing, and variation in per-sample TCR yields was attributed mainly to small differences in library volumes within the pool. Peripheral blood TCR repertoire changes were tracked in vivo in alopecia patients during primary and secondary sensitization to the hapten diphenylcyclopropenone (DPC). Blood samples were taken from patients before sensitization (week 0) and then at 2, 6 and about 24 weeks after DPC sensitization. Blood for TCR sequencing was provided by twenty-nine alopecia patients at one to four time points (pre-sensitization, 2, 6 and 24 weeks).

V is clipped by 6 bases and J by 4 bases, and the sequence between their germline boundaries is 12 bases long. The CDR3 runs 14 residues from the cysteine to the phenylalanine. Only the CDR3 portion is preserved as DNA: 42 bases, with reading frame beginning at the first base. Per the germline V gene, SGHTA is the CDR1 and FQGNSA is the CDR2. Worth noting for this clonotype: The antigen it recognizes is unknown. No base quality values were provided; no much bigger clone lies one nucleotide off.

Here is what the overall study found, with its caveats: Because every patient had alopecia, a presumed autoimmune disease, the patients' immune response might differ from that of healthy individuals. Significantly more large CDR3 similarity clusters were formed by expanded TCRs than by pre-sensitization or healthy control sets, consistent with antigen-driven responses. DPC sensitization did not change how many TCRs were above 1 in 1000 frequency, and no evidence was found of alterations in global repertoire structure. After repeated subsampling, the strength of the expansion versus patch-test correlation and the threshold at which it became significant changed. Patch test score correlated positively with the number of PT1 expanded TCRs, reaching significance at thresholds 8, 16 and 32 but not at 4.

The label giving this sample's time point can be read as: patch test 2, 6 weeks after DPC sensitization. This sample's treatment or condition label indicates: therapeutic diphenylcyclopropenone sensitization with weekly scalp DPC. At every patch-test visit, the blood draw took place before the patch test was put on. Patients were eligible if aged 18 to 70, diagnosed with alopecia and judged suitable for DPC therapy, and pregnant patients were excluded. Total RNA was isolated from unfractionated whole blood collected in Tempus Blood RNA tubes. Libraries were prepared through RACE. Sequenced using a NextSeq 500. During library preparation, unique molecular identifiers were attached to individual cDNA molecules so that TCRs could be counted in a quantitative, reproducible way. For every blood RNA sample, sequencing covered both the TCR alpha and TCR beta chains. The original methods were these. The median number of TCRs per sample was approximately 93,000, ranging from 23,224 to 690,600. The Decombinator software suite was used to annotate V, J and CDR3 in the TCR reads. To make PS versus PT1 abundance plots, every sample was subsampled to the same number of TCRs (28,000). TCRs were defined as expanded if absent before sensitization and observed at least eight times at the 2-week time point. The public reads were run again by TCRdb, first through fastp at Q25 and then through MiXCR, and only productive beta chains were kept. Each entry is one CDR3 protein sequence, shown with its most common DNA and genes. The V and J calls shown here were made by TCRdb, not taken from the authors' results. The sample yields tens of thousands of distinct CDR3 sequences; 8.5% were counted once. The ten largest clonotypes hold 3% to 4.5% of the sample.

This sample comprised whole blood, obtained in connection with sensitization to the hapten diphenylcyclopropenone (DPC). The receptor chain draws on TRBV7-2 and TRBJ1-4, with TRBD1 perhaps the D gene, on 5 matching bases. This TCR derives from a woman between 50 and 59 years old with alopecia areata. Some clones in this sample may be carry-over from other donors' samples. Here is the DNA: TGTGCCAGCAGTCCCCAGGGATTTAATGAAAAACTGTTTTTT. Translated, this gives CASSPQGFNEKLFF.